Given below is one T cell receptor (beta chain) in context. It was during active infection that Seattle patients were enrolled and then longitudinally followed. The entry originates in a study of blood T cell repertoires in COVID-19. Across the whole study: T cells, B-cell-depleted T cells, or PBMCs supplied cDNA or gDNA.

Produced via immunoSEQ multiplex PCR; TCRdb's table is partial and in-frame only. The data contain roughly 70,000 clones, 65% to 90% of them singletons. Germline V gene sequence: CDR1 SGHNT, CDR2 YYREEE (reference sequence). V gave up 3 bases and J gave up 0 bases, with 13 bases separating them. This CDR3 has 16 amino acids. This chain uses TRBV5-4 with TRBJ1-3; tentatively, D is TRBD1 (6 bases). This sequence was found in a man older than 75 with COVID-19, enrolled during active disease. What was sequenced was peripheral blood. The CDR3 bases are TGTGCCAGCAGCTCCCGGGACACCTACTCTGGAAACACCATATATTTT. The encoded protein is CASSSRDTYSGNTIYF. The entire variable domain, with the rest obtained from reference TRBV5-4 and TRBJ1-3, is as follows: ETGVTQSPTHLIKTRGQQVTLRCSSQSGHNTVSWYQQALGQGPQFIFQYYREEENGRGNFPPRFSGLQFPNYSSELNVNALELDDSALYLCASSSRDTYSGNTIYFGEGSWLTVV.